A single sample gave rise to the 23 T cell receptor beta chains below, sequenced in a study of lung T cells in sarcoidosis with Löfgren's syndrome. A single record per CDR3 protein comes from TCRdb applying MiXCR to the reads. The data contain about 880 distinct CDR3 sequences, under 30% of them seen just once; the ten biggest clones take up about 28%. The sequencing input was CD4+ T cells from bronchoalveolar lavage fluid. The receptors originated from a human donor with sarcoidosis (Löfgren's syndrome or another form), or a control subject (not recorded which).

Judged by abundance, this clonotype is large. CDR3 protein: CARPYTDTQYF. The CDR3 DNA is TGTGCCAGGCCCTATACAGATACGCAGTATTTT. The chain employs TRBV6-4 and TRBJ2-3; D is undetermined. V lost 9 bases, J lost 3 bases, and 7 bases lay in between. Germline CDR1 and CDR2: MRHNA and SNTAGT. The length of the CDR3 is 11 residues.

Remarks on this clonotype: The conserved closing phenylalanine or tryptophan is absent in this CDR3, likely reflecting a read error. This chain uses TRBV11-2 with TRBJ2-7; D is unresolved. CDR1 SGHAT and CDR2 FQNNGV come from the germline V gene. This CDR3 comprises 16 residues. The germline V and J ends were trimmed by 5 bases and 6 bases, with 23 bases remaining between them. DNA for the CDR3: TGTGCCAGCAGCCTAGGGTTGGGTCTCCTCGGATCCGAGCAGTACCTC. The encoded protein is CASSLGLGLLGSEQYL.

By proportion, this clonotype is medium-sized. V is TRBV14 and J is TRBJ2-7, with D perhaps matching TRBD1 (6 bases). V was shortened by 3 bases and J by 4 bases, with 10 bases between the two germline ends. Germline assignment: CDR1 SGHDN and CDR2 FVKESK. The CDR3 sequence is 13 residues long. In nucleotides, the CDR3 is TGTGCCAGCAGCCAGGGGGCCAAATACGAGCAGTACTTC. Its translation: CASSQGAKYEQYF.

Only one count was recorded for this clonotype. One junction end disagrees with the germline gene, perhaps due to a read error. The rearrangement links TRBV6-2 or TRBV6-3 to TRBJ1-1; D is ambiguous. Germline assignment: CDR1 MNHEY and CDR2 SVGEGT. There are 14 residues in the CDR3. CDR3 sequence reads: CASSYRTDHTEALF. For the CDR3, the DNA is TGTGCCAGCAGTTACCGGACGGATCACACTGAAGCCTTATTC.

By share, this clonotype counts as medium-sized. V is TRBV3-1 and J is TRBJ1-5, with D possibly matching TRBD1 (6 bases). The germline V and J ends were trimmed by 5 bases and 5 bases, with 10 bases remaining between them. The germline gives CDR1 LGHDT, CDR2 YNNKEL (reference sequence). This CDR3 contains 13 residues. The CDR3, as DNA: TGTGCCAGCAGCGAATACAGGGATCAGCCCCAGCATTTT. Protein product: CASSEYRDQPQHF.

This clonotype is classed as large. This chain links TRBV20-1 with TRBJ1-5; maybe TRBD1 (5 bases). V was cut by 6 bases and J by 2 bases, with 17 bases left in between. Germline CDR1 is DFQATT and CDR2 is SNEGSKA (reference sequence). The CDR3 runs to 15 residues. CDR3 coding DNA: TGCAGTGCCAATCACTTCGGGGACGGCAATCAGCCCCAGCATTTT. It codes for CSANHFGDGNQPQHF.

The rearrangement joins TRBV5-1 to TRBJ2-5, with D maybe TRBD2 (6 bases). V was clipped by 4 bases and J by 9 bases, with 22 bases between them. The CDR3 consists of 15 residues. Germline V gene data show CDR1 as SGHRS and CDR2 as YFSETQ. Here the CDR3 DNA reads TGCGCCAGCAGCCCGACTCCGGGGGTTTTGGAGGCCCAGTACTTC. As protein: CASSPTPGVLEAQYF.

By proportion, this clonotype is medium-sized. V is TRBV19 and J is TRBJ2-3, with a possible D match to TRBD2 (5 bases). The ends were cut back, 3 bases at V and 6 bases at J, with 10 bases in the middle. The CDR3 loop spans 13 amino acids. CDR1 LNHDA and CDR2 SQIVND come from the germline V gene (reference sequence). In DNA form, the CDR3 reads TGTGCCAGTAGTATTGGAAGAGGGGATACGCAGTATTTT. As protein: CASSIGRGDTQYF.

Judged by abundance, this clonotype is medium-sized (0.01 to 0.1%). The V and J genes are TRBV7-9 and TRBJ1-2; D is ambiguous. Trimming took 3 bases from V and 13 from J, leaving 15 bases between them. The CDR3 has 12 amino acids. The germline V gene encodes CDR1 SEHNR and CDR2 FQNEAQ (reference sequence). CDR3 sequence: CASSLREGSATF. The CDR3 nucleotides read TGTGCCAGCAGCTTGAGAGAGGGATCAGCCACCTTC.

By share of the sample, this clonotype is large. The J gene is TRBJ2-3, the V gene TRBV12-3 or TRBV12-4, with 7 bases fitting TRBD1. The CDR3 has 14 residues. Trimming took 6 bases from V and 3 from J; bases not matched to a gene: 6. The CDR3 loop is CASRVPGGTDTQYF. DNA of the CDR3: TGTGCCAGCAGAGTTCCAGGGGGTACAGATACGCAGTATTTT.

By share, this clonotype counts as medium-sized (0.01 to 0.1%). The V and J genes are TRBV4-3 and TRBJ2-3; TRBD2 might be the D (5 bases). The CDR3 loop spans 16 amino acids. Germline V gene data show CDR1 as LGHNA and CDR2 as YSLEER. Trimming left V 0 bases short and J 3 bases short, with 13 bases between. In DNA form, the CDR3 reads TGCGCCAGCAGCCAAGAAAGTCGAGCGGAGACAGATACGCAGTATTTT. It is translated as CASSQESRAETDTQYF.

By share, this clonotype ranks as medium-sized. The CDR3 sequence is CASSLLNNYGYTF. DNA for the CDR3: TGTGCCAGCAGCTTACTTAATAACTATGGCTACACCTTC. V usage is TRBV5-8 and J usage is TRBJ1-2, with D unclear. Germline V gene sequence: CDR1 SGHTS, CDR2 YDEGEE. The ends were cut back, 2 bases at V and 1 base at J, with 6 bases in the middle. The CDR3 runs to 13 residues.

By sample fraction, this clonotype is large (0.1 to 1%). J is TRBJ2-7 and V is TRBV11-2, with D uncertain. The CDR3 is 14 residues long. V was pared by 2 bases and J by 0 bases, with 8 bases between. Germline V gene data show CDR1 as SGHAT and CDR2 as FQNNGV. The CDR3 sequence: CASSLSGNSYEQYF. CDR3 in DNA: TGTGCCAGCAGCTTAAGTGGGAACTCCTACGAGCAGTACTTC. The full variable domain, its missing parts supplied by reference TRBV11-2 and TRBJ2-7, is EAGVAQSPRYKIIEKRQSVAFWCNPISGHATLYWYQQILGQGPKLLIQFQNNGVVDDSQLPKDRFSAERLKGVDSTLKIQPAKLEDSAVYLCASSLSGNSYEQYFGPGTRLTVT.

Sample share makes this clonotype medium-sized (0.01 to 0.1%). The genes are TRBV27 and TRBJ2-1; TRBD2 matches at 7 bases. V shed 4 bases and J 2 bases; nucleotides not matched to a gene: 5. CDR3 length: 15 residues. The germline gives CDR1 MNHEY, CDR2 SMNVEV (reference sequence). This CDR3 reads CASSWAGETYNEQFF. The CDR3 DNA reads TGTGCCAGCAGTTGGGCGGGAGAGACCTACAATGAGCAGTTCTTC.

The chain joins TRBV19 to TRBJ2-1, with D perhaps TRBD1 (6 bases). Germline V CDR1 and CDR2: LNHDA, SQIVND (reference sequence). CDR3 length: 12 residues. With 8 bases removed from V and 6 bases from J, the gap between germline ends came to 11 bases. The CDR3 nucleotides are TGTGCCAGTGGCAGGGGACCCAATGAGCAGTTCTTC. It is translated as CASGRGPNEQFF.

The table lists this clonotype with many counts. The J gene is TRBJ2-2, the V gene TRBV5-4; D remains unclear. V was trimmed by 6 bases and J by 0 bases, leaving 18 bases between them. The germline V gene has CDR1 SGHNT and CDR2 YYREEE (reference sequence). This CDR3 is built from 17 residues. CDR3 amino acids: CASNTQAGVANTGELFF. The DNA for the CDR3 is TGTGCCAGCAATACCCAAGCAGGAGTCGCGAACACCGGGGAGCTGTTTTTT.

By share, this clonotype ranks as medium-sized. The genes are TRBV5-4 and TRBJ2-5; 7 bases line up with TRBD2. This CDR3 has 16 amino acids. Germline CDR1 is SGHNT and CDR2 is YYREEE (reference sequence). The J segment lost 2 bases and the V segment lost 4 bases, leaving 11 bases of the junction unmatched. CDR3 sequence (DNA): TGTGCCAGCAGCCGGAGCCCGGCTAGCGGACAAGAGACCCAGTACTTC. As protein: CASSRSPASGQETQYF.

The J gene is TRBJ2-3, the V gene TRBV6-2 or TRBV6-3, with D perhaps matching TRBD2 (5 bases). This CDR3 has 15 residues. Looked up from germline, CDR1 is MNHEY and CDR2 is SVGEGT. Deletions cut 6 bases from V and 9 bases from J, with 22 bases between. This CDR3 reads CASSLGGPKADTQYF. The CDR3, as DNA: TGTGCCAGCAGCCTCGGAGGCCCCAAGGCCGACACGCAGTATTTT.

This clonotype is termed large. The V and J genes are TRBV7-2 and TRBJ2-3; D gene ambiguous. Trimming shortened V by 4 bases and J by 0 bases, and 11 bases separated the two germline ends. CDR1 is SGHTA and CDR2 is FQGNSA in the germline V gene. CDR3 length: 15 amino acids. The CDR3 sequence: CASSSVRRSTDTQYF. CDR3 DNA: TGTGCCAGCAGCTCCGTTCGCAGGAGCACAGATACGCAGTATTTT.

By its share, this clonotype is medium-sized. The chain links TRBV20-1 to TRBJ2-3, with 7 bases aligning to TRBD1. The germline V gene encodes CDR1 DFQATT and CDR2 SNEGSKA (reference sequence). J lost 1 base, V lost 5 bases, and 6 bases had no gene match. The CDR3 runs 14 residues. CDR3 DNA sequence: TGCAGTGCTCAGGGGGATCGCGGCACAGATACGCAGTATTTT. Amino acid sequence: CSAQGDRGTDTQYF.

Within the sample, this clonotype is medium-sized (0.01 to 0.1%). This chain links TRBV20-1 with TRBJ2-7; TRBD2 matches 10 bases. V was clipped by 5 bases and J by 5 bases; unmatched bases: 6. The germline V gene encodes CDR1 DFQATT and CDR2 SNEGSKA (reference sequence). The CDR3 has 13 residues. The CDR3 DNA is TGCAGTGCTGGAAAGGGACTAGCGAACGAGCAGTACTTC. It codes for CSAGKGLANEQYF.

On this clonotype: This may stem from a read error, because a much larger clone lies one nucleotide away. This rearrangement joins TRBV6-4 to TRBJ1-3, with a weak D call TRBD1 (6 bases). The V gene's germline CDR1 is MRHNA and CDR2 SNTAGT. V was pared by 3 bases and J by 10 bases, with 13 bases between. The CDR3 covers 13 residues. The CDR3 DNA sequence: TGTGCCAGCAGTGAGGCCCTCCAGGGGACCATATATTTT. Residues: CASSEALQGTIYF.

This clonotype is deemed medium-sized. In DNA form, the CDR3 reads TGTGCCAGCAGTGGAGAGATTAATCAGCCCCAGCATTTT. It is translated as CASSGEINQPQHF. The rearrangement links TRBV2 to TRBJ1-5; D gene unclear. The V end was cut by 4 bases, the J end by 4 bases, with 8 bases between. The V gene's germline CDR1 is SNHLY and CDR2 FYNNEI. The length of the CDR3 is 13 residues.